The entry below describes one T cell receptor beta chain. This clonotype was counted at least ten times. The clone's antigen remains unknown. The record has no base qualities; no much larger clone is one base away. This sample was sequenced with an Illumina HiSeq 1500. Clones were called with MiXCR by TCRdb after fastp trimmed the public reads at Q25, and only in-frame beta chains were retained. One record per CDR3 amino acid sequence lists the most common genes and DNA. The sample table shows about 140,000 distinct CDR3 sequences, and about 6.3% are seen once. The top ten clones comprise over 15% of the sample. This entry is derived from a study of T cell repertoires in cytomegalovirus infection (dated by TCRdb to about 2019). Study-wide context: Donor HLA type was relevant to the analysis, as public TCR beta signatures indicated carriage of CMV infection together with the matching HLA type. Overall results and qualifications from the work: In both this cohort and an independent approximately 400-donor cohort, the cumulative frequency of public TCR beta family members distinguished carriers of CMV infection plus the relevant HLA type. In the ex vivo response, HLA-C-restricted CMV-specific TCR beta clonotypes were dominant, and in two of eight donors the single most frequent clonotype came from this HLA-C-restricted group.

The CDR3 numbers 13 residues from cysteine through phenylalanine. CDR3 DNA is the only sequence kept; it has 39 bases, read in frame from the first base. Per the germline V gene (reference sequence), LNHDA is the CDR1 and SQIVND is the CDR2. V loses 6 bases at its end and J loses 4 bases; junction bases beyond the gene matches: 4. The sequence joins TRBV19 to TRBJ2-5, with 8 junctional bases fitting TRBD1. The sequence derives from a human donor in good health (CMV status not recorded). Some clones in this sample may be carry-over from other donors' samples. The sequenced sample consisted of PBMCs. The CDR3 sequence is CASRNRGAETQYF. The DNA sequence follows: TGTGCCAGTAGAAACAGGGGGGCAGAGACCCAGTACTTC. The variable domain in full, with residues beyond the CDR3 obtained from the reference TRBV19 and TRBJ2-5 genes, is DGGITQSPKYLFRKEGQNVTLSCEQNLNHDAMYWYRQDPGQGLRLIYYSQIVNDFQKGDIAEGYSVSREKKESFPLTVTSAQKNPTAFYLCASRNRGAETQYFGPGTRLLVL.